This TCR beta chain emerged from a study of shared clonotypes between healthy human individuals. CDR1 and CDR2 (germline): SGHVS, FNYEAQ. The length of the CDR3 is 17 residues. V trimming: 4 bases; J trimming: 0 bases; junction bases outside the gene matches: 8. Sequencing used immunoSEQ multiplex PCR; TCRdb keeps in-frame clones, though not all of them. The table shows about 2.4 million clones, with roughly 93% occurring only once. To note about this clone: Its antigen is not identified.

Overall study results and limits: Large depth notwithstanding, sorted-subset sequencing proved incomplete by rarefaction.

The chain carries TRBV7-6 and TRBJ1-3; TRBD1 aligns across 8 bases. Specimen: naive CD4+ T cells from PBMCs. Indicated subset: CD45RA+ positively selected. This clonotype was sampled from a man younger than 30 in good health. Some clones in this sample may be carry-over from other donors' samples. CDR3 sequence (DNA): TGTGCCAGCAGCTCACGGACAGGGTCGCACTCTGGAAACACCATATATTTT. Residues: CASSSRTGSHSGNTIYF.